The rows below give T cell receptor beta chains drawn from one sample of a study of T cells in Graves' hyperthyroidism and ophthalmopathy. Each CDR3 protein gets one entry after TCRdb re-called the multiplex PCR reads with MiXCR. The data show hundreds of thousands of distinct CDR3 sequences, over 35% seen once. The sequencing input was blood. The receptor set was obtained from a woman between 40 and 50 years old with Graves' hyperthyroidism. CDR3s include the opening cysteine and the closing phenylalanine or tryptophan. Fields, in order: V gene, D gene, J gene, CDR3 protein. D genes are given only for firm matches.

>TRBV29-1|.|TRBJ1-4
CSVVRQEKLFF
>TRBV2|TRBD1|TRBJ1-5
CASLSDRDQPQHF
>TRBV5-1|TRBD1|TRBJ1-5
CASSSPLSGTGPRGNQPQHF
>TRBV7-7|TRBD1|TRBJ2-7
CASSHGRTGGAARQYF
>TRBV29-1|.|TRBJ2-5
CSVFPLREETQYF
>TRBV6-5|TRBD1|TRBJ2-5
CASTTLDREETQYF
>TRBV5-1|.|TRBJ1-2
CASSLFGESNYGYTF
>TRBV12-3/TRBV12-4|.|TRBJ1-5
CATQWGLGNQPQHF
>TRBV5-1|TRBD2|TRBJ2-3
CASSLLAASTDTQYF
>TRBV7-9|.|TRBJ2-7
CASSFGTVNYEQYF
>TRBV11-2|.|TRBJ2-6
CASSRGRSGANVLTF
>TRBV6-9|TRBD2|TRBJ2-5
CASNNSLAADQETQYF
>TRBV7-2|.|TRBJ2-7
CASSLYSIYEQYF
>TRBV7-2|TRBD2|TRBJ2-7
CASSLFTSGGTYEQYF
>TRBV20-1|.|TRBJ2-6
CSAYKKESGANVLTF
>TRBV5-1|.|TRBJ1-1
CASSLVGVENTEAFF
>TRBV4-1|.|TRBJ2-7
CASSQEQVSYEQYF
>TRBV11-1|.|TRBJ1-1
CAGRDGRKNTEAFF
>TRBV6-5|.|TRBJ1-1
CASSHAENTEAFF
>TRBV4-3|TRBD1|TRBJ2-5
CASSQVLGGRETQYF
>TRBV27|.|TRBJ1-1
CASAGVGFPEAFF
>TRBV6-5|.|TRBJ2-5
CASSDSAMYQETQYF
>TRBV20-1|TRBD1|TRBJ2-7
CSARPTGYGYEQYF
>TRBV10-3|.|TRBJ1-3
CAIIAGEGRNSGNTIYF